The sequence of this TCR beta chain was determined in a study of technical replicates of blood from a few donors. Concerning this clone: Other nucleotide sequences from this sample produce the same CDR3.

The CDR3 spans 13 residues. Germline-derived CDR1 and CDR2 are MNHNY and SVGAGI (reference sequence). V lost 6 bases, J lost 4 bases, and 3 bases stayed unmatched. Profiling relied on immunoSEQ multiplex PCR, and the TCRdb table lists in-frame clones only, not all of them. The sample shows approximately 51,000 clones, roughly 93% of them seen only once. Specimen: PBMCs. The clonotype originates from a human donor in good health. Some clones in this sample may be carry-over from other donors' samples. The chain combines TRBV6-6 with TRBJ1-2; the match to TRBD1 covers 9 bases. The CDR3 DNA sequence: TGTGCCAGCAGCTCGGGACAGGGCTATGGCTACACCTTC. This sequence encodes CASSSGQGYGYTF.